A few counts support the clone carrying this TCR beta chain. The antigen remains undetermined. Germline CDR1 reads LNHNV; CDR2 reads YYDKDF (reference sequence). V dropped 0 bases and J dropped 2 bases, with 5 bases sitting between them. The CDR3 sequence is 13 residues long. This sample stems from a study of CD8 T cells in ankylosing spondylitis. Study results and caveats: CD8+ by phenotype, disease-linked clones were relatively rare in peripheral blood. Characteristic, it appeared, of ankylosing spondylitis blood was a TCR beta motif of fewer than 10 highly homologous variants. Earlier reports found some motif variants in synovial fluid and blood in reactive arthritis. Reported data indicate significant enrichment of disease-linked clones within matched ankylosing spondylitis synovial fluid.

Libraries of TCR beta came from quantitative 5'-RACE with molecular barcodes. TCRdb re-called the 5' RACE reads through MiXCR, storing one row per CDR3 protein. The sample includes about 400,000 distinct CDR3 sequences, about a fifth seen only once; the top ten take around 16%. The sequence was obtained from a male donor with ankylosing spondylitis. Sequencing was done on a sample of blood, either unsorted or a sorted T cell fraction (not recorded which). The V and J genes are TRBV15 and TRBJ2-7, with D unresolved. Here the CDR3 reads CATSRDVAYEQYF. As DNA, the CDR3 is TGTGCCACCAGCAGAGATGTAGCCTACGAGCAGTACTTC.